Included here is one TCR beta chain sequence, with context. The repertoire was sequenced with immunoSEQ multiplex PCR; TCRdb's copy has only in-frame clones and lacks some. The sample yields around 50,000 clones, around 93% seen once. Germline CDR1 and CDR2: SNHLY and FYNNEI. V trimming: 3 bases; J trimming: 4 bases; junction bases outside the gene matches: 9. There are 15 residues in the CDR3. This entry is derived from a study of T cell changes during pregnancy in multiple sclerosis. The source was CD8+ T cells from peripheral blood mononuclear cells, collected in the first trimester of pregnancy. The sequence derives from a female donor with multiple sclerosis, enrolled in a pregnancy study. J is TRBJ2-7 and V is TRBV2, with 7 bases that match TRBD1. The CDR3 loop reads CASSDELDRRYEQYF. CDR3 sequence (DNA): TGTGCCAGCAGTGACGAGCTGGACAGGCGATACGAGCAGTACTTC.